The text below deals with one T cell receptor beta chain. Other DNA sequences in this sample translate to the same CDR3. Positively selected for CCR7, the CD45RO-negative cells used as naive CD8 cells excluded terminally differentiated effector memory CD45RA+ cells. The data were obtained in a study of shared clonotypes between healthy human individuals. Data came from immunoSEQ multiplex PCR; TCRdb stores just in-frame clones and leaves some out. The table has about 700,000 clones, roughly 94% seen once. The TCR sequence derives from a man aged 25 to 45 in good health. The source material was naive CD8+ T cells sorted from blood.

The CDR3 is CASSPGLVSSYEQYF. CDR3 coding DNA: TGCGCCAGCAGCCCCGGACTAGTCAGCTCCTACGAGCAGTACTTC. The rearrangement uses TRBV4-1 and TRBJ2-7, with 7 bases lining up with TRBD2. V lost 4 bases to trimming and J lost 0 bases; unmatched junction nucleotides: 6. CDR3 size: 15 residues. Germline assignment: CDR1 MGHRA and CDR2 YSYEKL.